The next 25 T cell receptor beta chains were all read from a single sample in a study of T cell changes during pregnancy in multiple sclerosis. Produced via immunoSEQ multiplex PCR; TCRdb's table is partial and in-frame only. The sample lists 50,000 to 60,000 clones, about nine tenths occurring once. Sequenced here: CD4+ T cells from peripheral blood mononuclear cells, sampled in the second trimester of pregnancy. Receptors originate from a female donor with multiple sclerosis, enrolled in a pregnancy study.

V is TRBV9 and J is TRBJ2-1; TRBD2 matches at 11 bases. Trimming took 2 bases from V and 4 from J; bases not matched to a gene: 5. Germline lookup yields CDR1 SGDLS and CDR2 YYNGEE. The CDR3 sequence is 16 residues long. CDR3 region: CASSVRPSGGYNEQFF. CDR3 nucleotides: TGTGCCAGCAGCGTTCGCCCTAGCGGGGGGTACAATGAGCAGTTCTTC.

This chain joins TRBV7-2 and TRBJ2-2; 9 bases agree with TRBD2. The CDR3 has 18 amino acids. With V trimmed by 5 bases and J by 0 bases, 10 bases remained unmatched. Germline lookup yields CDR1 SGHTA and CDR2 FQGNSA. The CDR3 DNA reads as TGTGCCAGCAGCCGCAACAGCCCTAGCGGGGCGAACACCGGGGAGCTGTTTTTT. Translating it yields CASSRNSPSGANTGELFF.

The rearrangement links TRBV6-5 to TRBJ1-5, with no clear D. The germline V and J ends were trimmed by 0 bases and 2 bases, with 8 bases remaining between them. The CDR3 covers 15 residues. Germline V CDR1 and CDR2: MNHEY, SVGAGI. The CDR3 DNA sequence: TGTGCCAGCAGTTACTCCGGTCCCGGCAATCAGCCCCAGCATTTT. This codes for CASSYSGPGNQPQHF.

The chain's CDR3 is CAIRSSGSTDTQYF. CDR3 in DNA: TGTGCCATCCGGTCTAGCGGGAGCACAGATACGCAGTATTTT. V gene TRBV2 combines with J gene TRBJ2-3; 8 nucleotides agree with TRBD2. The CDR3 runs to 14 residues. Germline trimming cut 10 bases from V and 0 bases from J; bases unmatched to any gene: 6. CDR1 is SNHLY and CDR2 is FYNNEI in the germline V gene.

The genes are TRBV15 and TRBJ1-3, with D possibly being TRBD1 (6 bases). CDR3 size: 19 residues. V was clipped by 0 bases and J by 0 bases, with 18 bases between them. Germline loops: CDR1 LNHNV, CDR2 YYDKDF (reference sequence). The CDR3 reads CATSRDRMAGASSGNTIYF. The CDR3 bases are TGTGCCACCAGCAGAGATCGGATGGCAGGGGCCAGCTCTGGAAACACCATATATTTT.

The chain employs TRBV5-1 and TRBJ2-3; D is perhaps TRBD2 (5 bases). The V and J ends lost 10 bases and 1 base respectively, with 13 bases between them. The CDR3 totals 13 residues. Germline CDR1 and CDR2: SGHRS and YFSETQ. The CDR3 sequence: CAGTLGGTDTQYF. In nucleotides, the CDR3 is TGCGCCGGCACCCTCGGGGGCACAGATACGCAGTATTTT.

The rearrangement joins TRBV4-2 to TRBJ2-7, with TRBD2 identical over 7 bases. Unmatched junction bases numbered 7, after V lost 0 bases and J lost 5 bases. CDR1 and CDR2 from the germline V gene are LGHNA and YNFKEQ. This CDR3 region has 15 residues. CDR3 sequence reads: CASSQDIAGGDEQYF. CDR3 in DNA: TGTGCCAGCAGCCAAGATATAGCGGGCGGCGACGAGCAGTACTTC.

The gene calls are TRBV25-1 and TRBJ1-5; no reliable D call. Trimming left V 11 bases short and J 4 bases short, with 21 bases between. The CDR3 spans 15 residues. CDR1 is MGHDK, CDR2 SYGVNS, per germline. CDR3 sequence: CASSDGLEENQPQHF. The CDR3 DNA reads as TGTGCCTCTTCCGACGGACTGGAGGAAAATCAGCCCCAGCATTTT.

The chain's CDR3 is CASTPAGGPVDTQYF. The CDR3 DNA sequence: TGCGCCAGCACCCCAGCGGGAGGGCCCGTAGATACGCAGTATTTT. The rearrangement joins TRBV4-1 to TRBJ2-3; 10 nucleotides align to TRBD2. V shed 7 bases, J shed 5 bases, and the junction held 9 bases outside the gene matches. Germline-derived CDR1 and CDR2 are MGHRA and YSYEKL. This CDR3 is 15 amino acids long.

J is TRBJ1-1 and V is TRBV6-5; TRBD1 might be the D (6 bases). CDR3 size: 14 residues. Trimming took 9 bases from V and 2 from J, leaving 16 bases between them. Germline V gene sequence: CDR1 MNHEY, CDR2 SVGAGI. The CDR3 DNA follows: TGTGCCAGTATTCGGGACACAAGTAACACTGAAGCTTTCTTT. Translated: CASIRDTSNTEAFF.

The V gene is TRBV19, the J gene TRBJ2-3, with D possibly TRBD2 on 5 matching bases. The length of the CDR3 is 12 residues. Trimming cost V 5 bases and J 12 bases, with 15 bases left between them. Germline CDR1 is LNHDA and CDR2 is SQIVND (reference sequence). The CDR3 reads CASSVTGESQYF. The CDR3 DNA reads as TGTGCCAGTAGTGTAACTGGGGAGAGCCAGTATTTT.

The chain has TRBV4-1 and TRBJ2-5, with D tentatively TRBD2 (5 bases). The germline gives CDR1 MGHRA, CDR2 YSYEKL. V was trimmed by 0 bases and J by 2 bases, leaving 7 bases between them. The CDR3 totals 14 residues. CDR3 protein: CASSQDEGQETQYF. The CDR3 bases are TGCGCCAGCAGCCAAGACGAGGGACAAGAGACCCAGTACTTC.

The rearrangement joins TRBV28 to TRBJ1-2; 7 nucleotides match TRBD1. Trimming took 4 bases from V and 0 from J; bases not matched to a gene: 2. CDR3 length: 14 amino acids. Germline V gene lookup returns CDR1 MDHEN and CDR2 SYDVKM. CDR3 nucleotide sequence: TGTGCCAGCAGTTGGGACAGCTCTAACTATGGCTACACCTTC. Protein: CASSWDSSNYGYTF.

The J gene is TRBJ2-2, the V gene TRBV11-2, with 8 bases identical to TRBD1. The CDR3 sequence is 17 residues long. CDR1 SGHAT and CDR2 FQNNGV come from the germline V gene. Trimming at V came to 4 bases and at J to 5 bases, leaving 12 bases not matched to a gene. The CDR3 reads CASSSSPDRGGTGELFF. Written as DNA, the CDR3 is TGTGCCAGCAGCTCCAGCCCTGACAGGGGTGGAACCGGGGAGCTGTTTTTT.

The chain's CDR3 is CAWSASIGGRHGYTF. CDR3 DNA sequence: TGTGCCTGGAGCGCAAGTATCGGGGGGCGGCATGGCTACACCTTC. The chain is built from TRBV30 and TRBJ1-2; perhaps TRBD1 as D (6 bases). CDR1 and CDR2 from the germline V gene are GTSNPN and SVGIG (reference sequence). The V end was cut by 3 bases, the J end by 6 bases, with 20 bases between. The CDR3 totals 15 residues.

J is TRBJ2-5 and V is TRBV6-5; tentatively, D is TRBD1 (5 bases). V was clipped by 5 bases and J by 5 bases, with 18 bases between them. This CDR3 has 15 amino acids. Germline CDR1 MNHEY, CDR2 SVGAGI. The CDR3 loop is CASSPWQGPGETQYF. CDR3 nucleotides: TGTGCCAGCAGTCCTTGGCAGGGCCCCGGGGAGACCCAGTACTTC.

V and J are TRBV29-1 and TRBJ1-1; D is possibly TRBD1 (5 bases). The length of the CDR3 is 12 residues. Deletions cut 3 bases from V and 7 bases from J, with 12 bases between. CDR1 is SQVTM, CDR2 ANQGSEA, per germline. This chain's CDR3 is CSVDRDHIEAFF. The DNA of the CDR3 is TGCAGCGTTGACAGGGATCATATTGAAGCTTTCTTT.

The chain joins TRBV10-3 to TRBJ2-1, with a possible D match to TRBD1 (6 bases). V was shortened by 9 bases and J by 5 bases, with 14 bases between the two germline ends. This CDR3 spans 13 amino acids. CDR1 is ENHRY and CDR2 is SYGVKD in the germline V gene. CDR3 DNA sequence: TGTGCCATAGGGCCTTACAGGGACAATGAGCAGTTCTTC. It codes for CAIGPYRDNEQFF.

This clone was recorded once. The chain carries TRBV19 and TRBJ2-7, with D perhaps TRBD2 (6 bases). Trimming left V 4 bases short and J 2 bases short, with 15 bases between. The germline V gene has CDR1 LNHDA and CDR2 SQIVND (reference sequence). The CDR3 consists of 15 residues. The CDR3: CASSRGTHPAYEQYF. CDR3 DNA: TGTGCCAGTAGTAGAGGGACTCACCCGGCCTACGAGCAGTACTTC. Full variable domain (outside the CDR3, taken from reference TRBV19 and TRBJ2-7): DGGITQSPKYLFRKEGQNVTLSCEQNLNHDAMYWYRQDPGQGLRLIYYSQIVNDFQKGDIAEGYSVSREKKESFPLTVTSAQKNPTAFYLCASSRGTHPAYEQYFGPGTRLTVT.

This chain uses TRBV5-1 with TRBJ1-5; the D gene is possibly TRBD1 (6 bases). Trimming took 4 bases from V and 3 from J, leaving 11 bases between them. The germline V gene encodes CDR1 SGHRS and CDR2 YFSETQ. The CDR3 consists of 14 residues. CDR3 DNA sequence: TGCGCCAGCAGCGCAGGACAGATCAATCAGCCCCAGCATTTT. Translating it yields CASSAGQINQPQHF.

The chain has TRBV5-1 and TRBJ2-7; D is uncertain. The CDR3 has 13 amino acids. Germline CDR1 and CDR2: SGHRS and YFSETQ. Trimming cost V 2 bases and J 6 bases, with 12 bases left between them. CDR3 loop: CASSFILESEQYF. For the CDR3, the DNA is TGCGCCAGCAGCTTCATTCTAGAGTCCGAGCAGTACTTC. Together with reference TRBV5-1 and TRBJ2-7, the CDR3 gives the full variable domain: KAGVTQTPRYLIKTRGQQVTLSCSPISGHRSVSWYQQTPGQGLQFLFEYFSETQRNKGNFPGRFSGRQFSNSRSEMNVSTLELGDSALYLCASSFILESEQYFGPGTRLTVT.

The chain is built from TRBV5-4 and TRBJ2-1; 9 nucleotides line up with TRBD2. This CDR3 spans 15 amino acids. Germline lookup yields CDR1 SGHNT and CDR2 YYREEE (reference sequence). Trimming removed 4 bases from V and 10 bases from J; junction bases left unmatched: 12. CDR3 residues: CASSPGTSRDLEQFF. For the CDR3, the DNA is TGTGCCAGCAGCCCCGGGACTAGCAGGGATCTAGAGCAGTTCTTC.

This clone was observed a few times. The rearrangement links TRBV19 to TRBJ1-6; a weak D match, TRBD1 (6 bases). The CDR3 sequence is 16 residues long. The germline V gene has CDR1 LNHDA and CDR2 SQIVND (reference sequence). The V end lost 5 bases, the J end lost 2 bases, and 13 bases lay between the germline ends. CDR3 region: CASSFTGITYNSPLHF. CDR3 in DNA: TGTGCCAGTAGTTTTACAGGGATCACCTATAATTCACCCCTCCACTTT.

The chain carries TRBV5-5 and TRBJ1-1, with D possibly TRBD1 on 6 matching bases. Germline V gene lookup returns CDR1 SGHKS and CDR2 YYEKEE (reference sequence). V was clipped by 4 bases and J by 1 base, with 8 bases between them. CDR3 size: 13 residues. CDR3 protein: CASSVGQNTEAFF. The CDR3 DNA is TGTGCCAGCAGCGTGGGACAGAACACTGAAGCTTTCTTT.

The V and J genes are TRBV7-6 and TRBJ2-2, with TRBD2 matching 10 bases. CDR1 is SGHVS and CDR2 is FNYEAQ in the germline V gene. With V trimmed by 5 bases and J by 5 bases, 17 bases remained unmatched. There are 19 residues in the CDR3. CDR3 nucleotides: TGTGCCAGCAGCCCATGGGGGGCTAGCGGGGGTAAAGGGACCGGGGAGCTGTTTTTT. It encodes CASSPWGASGGKGTGELFF.